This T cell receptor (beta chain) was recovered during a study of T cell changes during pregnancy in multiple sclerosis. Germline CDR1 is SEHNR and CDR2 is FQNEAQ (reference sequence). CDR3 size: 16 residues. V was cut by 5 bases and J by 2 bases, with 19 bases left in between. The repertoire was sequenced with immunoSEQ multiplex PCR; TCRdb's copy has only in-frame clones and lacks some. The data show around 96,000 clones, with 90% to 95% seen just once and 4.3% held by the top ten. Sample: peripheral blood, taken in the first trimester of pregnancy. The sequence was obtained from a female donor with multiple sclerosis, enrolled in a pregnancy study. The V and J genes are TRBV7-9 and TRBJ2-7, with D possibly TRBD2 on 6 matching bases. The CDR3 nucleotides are TGTGCCAGCAGCCCCCTCCTGCGGGGCCTTCCCTACGAGCAGTACTTC. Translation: CASSPLLRGLPYEQYF.